These 26 T cell receptor beta chains were all obtained from the same sample, sequenced in a study of cytomegalovirus exposure and HLA in healthy donors. The PCR had 60 Vbeta and 13 Jbeta primers. Data came from immunoSEQ multiplex PCR; TCRdb stores just in-frame clones and leaves some out. The sample has more than 70,000 clones, under 80% seen once. Sequenced input: PBMCs. Receptor source: a boy younger than 18 in good health and CMV-seronegative.

The chain recombines TRBV4-1 with TRBJ1-1, with no clear D. CDR1 and CDR2 from the germline V gene are MGHRA and YSYEKL. Trimming took 0 bases from V and 7 from J, leaving 18 bases between them. The CDR3 extends over 16 amino acids. This CDR3 is CASSQDISPRSGEAFF. In DNA, the CDR3 is TGCGCCAGCAGCCAAGATATTTCGCCTCGGTCGGGTGAAGCTTTCTTT.

In this sample, this clone turned up a few times. The V gene is TRBV5-1, the J gene TRBJ1-5; 7 nucleotides agree with TRBD1. Germline values: CDR1 SGHRS, CDR2 YFSETQ. Trimming took 2 bases from V and 7 from J; bases not matched to a gene: 9. CDR3 length: 15 amino acids. In nucleotides, the CDR3 is TGCGCCAGCAGCTTAGGTGACAGGGTGGGCCAGCCCCAGCATTTT. Its translation is CASSLGDRVGQPQHF.

Turning to this clone: Within the sample, other DNA sequences also encode this same CDR3. This chain connects TRBV6-5 to TRBJ1-1; D not resolved. The CDR3 has 11 residues. Germline assignment: CDR1 MNHEY and CDR2 SVGAGI. The V and J ends lost 6 bases and 4 bases respectively, with 6 bases between them. CDR3 residues: CASRRGTEAFF. DNA for the CDR3: TGTGCCAGCAGACGGGGCACTGAAGCTTTCTTT.

The chain carries TRBV29-1 and TRBJ1-1, with D perhaps matching TRBD1 (6 bases). V lost 4 bases to trimming and J lost 8 bases, with 17 bases between them. Germline CDR1 reads SQVTM; CDR2 reads ANQGSEA. The CDR3 runs 13 residues. The chain's CDR3 is CSVGTVGRGEAFF. CDR3 nucleotide sequence: TGCAGCGTTGGGACAGTAGGAAGGGGAGAAGCTTTCTTT.

The J gene is TRBJ1-2, the V gene TRBV30; a weak D match, TRBD1 (6 bases). CDR3 length: 17 residues. Trimming pared 3 bases from V and 7 bases from J, leaving 27 bases between. Germline loops: CDR1 GTSNPN, CDR2 SVGIG (reference sequence). The CDR3: CAWRGKAGRGPGVGYTF. The CDR3 DNA follows: TGTGCCTGGAGGGGCAAGGCGGGCAGGGGACCTGGGGTTGGCTACACCTTC.

This chain connects TRBV25-1 to TRBJ1-4; possible D gene TRBD1, 6 bases. The ends were cut back, 6 bases at V and 8 bases at J, with 13 bases in the middle. CDR1 MGHDK and CDR2 SYGVNS come from the germline V gene. There are 13 residues in the CDR3. CDR3 DNA sequence: TGTGCCAGCAGAGAGGGGGTCACGGAAAAACTGTTTTTT. Residues: CASREGVTEKLFF. The full variable domain, completed using reference TRBV25-1 and TRBJ1-4, is EADIYQTPRYLVIGTGKKITLECSQTMGHDKMYWYQQDPGMELHLIHYSYGVNSTEKGDLSSESTVSRIRTEHFPLTLESARPSHTSQYLCASREGVTEKLFFGSGTQLSVL.

The chain uses TRBV28 and TRBJ2-7, with a tentative D call TRBD2 (6 bases). This CDR3 is built from 14 residues. Germline CDR1 and CDR2: MDHEN and SYDVKM. Trimming stripped 5 bases from V and 7 bases from J, with 18 bases between. CDR3 DNA sequence: TGTGCCAGCAGTCCGGGACTCACGCATAAGGAGCAGTACTTC. Translating gives CASSPGLTHKEQYF.

V is TRBV7-2 and J is TRBJ1-6; weak D call: TRBD1 (6 bases). CDR1 is SGHTA and CDR2 is FQGNSA in the germline V gene. V was clipped by 4 bases and J by 7 bases, with 17 bases between them. The CDR3 sequence is 16 residues long. CDR3 nucleotide sequence: TGTGCCAGCAGCTCCCTGGCAGGGGTCATGAATTCACCCCTCCACTTT. Its translation: CASSSLAGVMNSPLHF.

This clone has more than one count but fewer than ten. This rearrangement joins TRBV28 to TRBJ2-3; 11 bases align to TRBD2. Germline loops: CDR1 MDHEN, CDR2 SYDVKM. This CDR3 is built from 20 residues. V shed 2 bases, J shed 1 base, and the junction held 14 bases outside the gene matches. In DNA form, the CDR3 reads TGTGCCAGCAGTTTAGGATCTAGCGGGAGGTTTGAGTGGGGCACAGATACGCAGTATTTT. This gives the protein CASSLGSSGRFEWGTDTQYF.

The sample holds a few counts of this clone. CDR3 amino acids: CASSHDRSYEQYF. CDR3 in DNA: TGCGCCAGCAGCCACGACAGAAGTTACGAGCAGTACTTC. The V gene is TRBV4-3, the J gene TRBJ2-7, with D tentatively TRBD1 (5 bases). CDR3 length equals 13 residues. V lost 3 bases, J lost 4 bases, and 10 bases lay in between. Per the germline V gene, CDR1 is LGHNA and CDR2 is YSLEER.

The V call is TRBV18, the J call TRBJ2-7, with D perhaps TRBD1 (6 bases). CDR3 length equals 15 residues. The V end lost 0 bases, the J end lost 2 bases, and 11 bases lay between the germline ends. Germline loops: CDR1 KGHSH, CDR2 LQKENI. This CDR3 is CASSPPPGQAYEQYF. In nucleotides, the CDR3 is TGTGCCAGCTCACCACCGCCGGGACAAGCCTACGAGCAGTACTTC.

This clone was found once. This sequence joins TRBV28 and TRBJ2-5; a weak D match, TRBD2 (5 bases). Between the trimmed V and J ends, which lost 1 base and 5 bases, there was a span of 11 bases. The CDR3 has 14 residues. Germline lookup yields CDR1 MDHEN and CDR2 SYDVKM. Here the CDR3 reads CASSLYRGMETQYF. In DNA form, the CDR3 reads TGTGCCAGCAGTTTATACCGGGGAATGGAGACCCAGTACTTC.

This chain uses TRBV6-5 with TRBJ1-1, with D uncertain. Germline assignment: CDR1 MNHEY and CDR2 SVGAGI. Between the trimmed V and J ends, which lost 0 bases and 1 base, there was a span of 6 bases. CDR3 length: 14 residues. In DNA, the CDR3 is TGTGCCAGCAGTTACTCGAGGGAGAACACTGAAGCTTTCTTT. Residues: CASSYSRENTEAFF.

The chain links TRBV30 to TRBJ2-7; TRBD1 might be the D (5 bases). The CDR3 has 12 amino acids. Trimming removed 1 base at V and 6 bases at J, with 10 bases between. Germline V gene lookup returns CDR1 GTSNPN and CDR2 SVGIG (reference sequence). The CDR3 region is CAWSEQAAEQYF. The CDR3, as DNA: TGTGCCTGGAGTGAACAGGCAGCCGAGCAGTACTTC.

The rearrangement uses TRBV27 and TRBJ2-1; D is uncertain. The CDR3 spans 12 residues. Germline-derived CDR1 and CDR2 are MNHEY and SMNVEV (reference sequence). V lost 2 bases and J lost 13, with 12 bases in between. Written as DNA, the CDR3 is TGTGCCAGCAGTTTACCACGCGGCCGACAGTTCTTC. It translates to CASSLPRGRQFF.

The rearrangement joins TRBV6-5 to TRBJ1-2; D uncertain. Germline values: CDR1 MNHEY, CDR2 SVGAGI. The V and J ends lost 0 bases and 4 bases respectively, with 12 bases between them. The CDR3 has 15 amino acids. CDR3 DNA sequence: TGTGCCAGCAGTTACTCGAGCAGCGAAATCTATGGCTACACCTTC. This sequence encodes CASSYSSSEIYGYTF.

The chain uses TRBV15 and TRBJ1-1; unclear D gene. V lost 0 bases, J lost 6 bases, and 8 bases lay in between. In germline, CDR1 is LNHNV, CDR2 YYDKDF (reference sequence). This CDR3 is built from 13 residues. The CDR3 DNA reads TGTGCCACCAGCAGAGATACCAGTCCTGAAGCTTTCTTT. Protein sequence: CATSRDTSPEAFF.

The chain carries TRBV9 and TRBJ2-7; TRBD1 matches at 7 bases. With V trimmed by 2 bases and J by 2 bases, 4 bases remained unmatched. In germline, CDR1 is SGDLS, CDR2 YYNGEE. The length of the CDR3 is 14 residues. The CDR3 here is CASSVGTATYEQYF. In nucleotides, the CDR3 is TGTGCCAGCAGCGTCGGGACAGCTACCTACGAGCAGTACTTC. The full variable domain, with the rest looked up from reference TRBV9 and TRBJ2-7, is DSGVTQTPKHLITATGQRVTLRCSPRSGDLSVYWYQQSLDQGLQFLIQYYNGEERAKGNILERFSAQQFPDLHSELNLSSLELGDSALYFCASSVGTATYEQYFGPGTRLTVT.

As concerns this clone: One junction end does not reproduce the germline sequence, and a read error may be involved. This chain joins TRBV6-1 and TRBJ2-2, with a weak D call TRBD1 (5 bases). This CDR3 is built from 15 residues. Germline V gives CDR1 MNHNS, CDR2 SASEGT. The CDR3 nucleotides read TGTGCCAGCAGTGATAGGGCAGGGAACCCCGGGGAGCTGTTTTTT. Translating it yields CASSDRAGNPGELFF.

This clone occurred a few times. The chain combines TRBV19 with TRBJ2-5; D not certain. Deletions cut 1 base from V and 5 bases from J, with 5 bases between. Per the germline V gene, CDR1 is LNHDA and CDR2 is SQIVND (reference sequence). The length of the CDR3 is 12 residues. CDR3 sequence reads: CASSIAGETQYF. As DNA, the CDR3 is TGTGCCAGTAGTATAGCAGGCGAGACCCAGTACTTC.

This clone was picked up a small number of times. The chain has TRBV5-6 and TRBJ1-1; the match to TRBD1 covers 12 bases. The CDR3 loop spans 14 amino acids. Germline CDR1 and CDR2: SGHDT and YYEEEE. The trim removed 0 bases at V and 10 bases at J, leaving 4 bases unmatched. CDR3 sequence (DNA): TGTGCCAGCAGCTTGGCCGGGACAGGGGGCCGAGCTTTCTTT. It codes for CASSLAGTGGRAFF. Combining the CDR3 with reference TRBV5-6 and TRBJ1-1 gives the whole variable domain DAGVTQSPTHLIKTRGQQVTLRCSPKSGHDTVSWYQQALGQGPQFIFQYYEEEERQRGNFPDRFSGHQFPNYSSELNVNALLLGDSALYLCASSLAGTGGRAFFGQGTRLTVV.

This clone has only a few counts. V is TRBV7-9 and J is TRBJ1-1, with a weak D call TRBD1 (5 bases). The CDR3 loop spans 12 amino acids. V lost 5 bases, J lost 4 bases, and 8 bases lay in between. CDR1 is SEHNR and CDR2 is FQNEAQ in the germline V gene (reference sequence). The CDR3 sequence: CASSRQGTEAFF. The CDR3 nucleotides read TGTGCCAGCAGCCGCCAGGGCACTGAAGCTTTCTTT.

This clone was observed once. V is TRBV25-1 and J is TRBJ2-1; 9 bases line up with TRBD2. The CDR3 extends over 14 amino acids. Germline-derived CDR1 and CDR2 are MGHDK and SYGVNS. With V trimmed by 1 base and J by 10 bases, 5 bases remained unmatched. In nucleotides, the CDR3 is TGTGCCAGCAGTGAATTGGGACTAGCCGGAGAGCAGTTCTTC. Its protein product is CASSELGLAGEQFF.

The rearrangement links TRBV6-5 to TRBJ2-1; no definite D call. Germline V CDR1 and CDR2: MNHEY, SVGAGI. V was shortened by 10 bases and J by 0 bases, with 13 bases between the two germline ends. CDR3 length: 14 amino acids. The CDR3 DNA sequence: TGTGCCACCTCCCCCACGAGCTCCTACAATGAGCAGTTCTTC. Translation: CATSPTSSYNEQFF.

This clone appeared once. The chain joins TRBV10-3 to TRBJ2-7; no clear D. Germline-derived CDR1 and CDR2 are ENHRY and SYGVKD. V was trimmed by 6 bases and J by 0 bases, leaving 15 bases between them. The CDR3 consists of 15 residues. The CDR3 DNA reads as TGTGCCATCAGCCCTGGTCAGTTCTTCTCCTACGAGCAGTACTTC. This encodes CAISPGQFFSYEQYF.

This clone was picked up a small number of times. The rearrangement links TRBV4-3 to TRBJ2-7; D is ambiguous. This CDR3 is built from 15 residues. Germline assignment: CDR1 LGHNA and CDR2 YSLEER. With 3 bases removed from V and 0 bases from J, the gap between germline ends came to 12 bases. DNA of the CDR3: TGCGCCAGCAGCCAGAATCTCGTGAGCTCCTACGAGCAGTACTTC. It specifies CASSQNLVSSYEQYF.